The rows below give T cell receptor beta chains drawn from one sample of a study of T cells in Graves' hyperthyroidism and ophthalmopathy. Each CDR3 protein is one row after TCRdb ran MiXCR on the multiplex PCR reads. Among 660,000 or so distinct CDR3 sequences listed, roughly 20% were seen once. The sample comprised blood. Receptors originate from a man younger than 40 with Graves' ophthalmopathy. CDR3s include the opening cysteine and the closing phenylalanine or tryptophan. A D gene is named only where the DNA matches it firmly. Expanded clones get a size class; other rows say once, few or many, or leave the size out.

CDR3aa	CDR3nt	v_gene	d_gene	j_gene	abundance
CASSLGGTTNTEAFF	TGTGCCAGCAGCTTAGGTGGGACAACCAACACTGAAGCTTTCTTT	TRBV7-2	NA	TRBJ1-1	many
CASSLRAWGQALRAVRPTDTQYF	TGTGCCAGCAGCCTAAGGGCTTGGGGACAGGCTTTGAGAGCGGTTAGGCCCACAGATACGCAGTATTTT	TRBV7-2	TRBD1	TRBJ2-3	few
CASRHDRFNTGELFF	TGTGCCAGCAGACACGACAGATTCAACACCGGGGAGCTGTTTTTT	TRBV28	NA	TRBJ2-2	many
CASSFYGQGGTEAFF	TGTGCCAGCAGTTTTTATGGACAGGGAGGCACTGAAGCTTTCTTT	TRBV28	TRBD1	TRBJ1-1	NA
CASIPTGRSPYGYTF	TGTGCCAGCATACCTACGGGACGGAGCCCCTATGGCTACACCTTC	TRBV28	NA	TRBJ1-2	NA
CASSLQAAPGDTQYF	TGTGCCAGCAGTTTACAAGCGGCCCCCGGGGATACGCAGTATTTT	TRBV28	NA	TRBJ2-3	many
CASSLGGGDGYEQYF	TGTGCCAGCAGTCTCGGGGGAGGGGATGGCTACGAGCAGTACTTC	TRBV27	TRBD2	TRBJ2-7	NA
CATSRDWTGDYTF	TGTGCCACCAGCAGAGATTGGACAGGGGATTACACCTTC	TRBV15	TRBD1	TRBJ1-2	NA
CASRTQGQAPNTEAFF	TGTGCCAGCAGAACCCAGGGACAGGCGCCGAACACTGAAGCTTTCTTT	TRBV2	TRBD1	TRBJ1-1	many
CASSLNRAGGPNEQFF	TGTGCCAGCAGCTTAAACCGAGCGGGAGGTCCCAATGAGCAGTTCTTC	TRBV7-2	TRBD2	TRBJ2-1	NA
CASSPWAGRDTGELFF	TGTGCCAGCAGCCCCTGGGCAGGGAGAGACACCGGGGAGCTGTTTTTT	TRBV14	NA	TRBJ2-2	NA
CASSATSGSYEQYF	TGTGCCAGCAGTGCGACTAGCGGGAGCTACGAGCAGTACTTC	TRBV28	TRBD2	TRBJ2-7	NA
CASSLDLGEAFF	TGTGCCAGCAGCTTAGATCTGGGTGAAGCTTTCTTT	TRBV7-2	NA	TRBJ1-1	many
CASSPGTGGSGYTDTQYF	TGTGCCAGCAGTCCGGGGACAGGGGGCAGCGGCTACACAGATACGCAGTATTTT	TRBV27	TRBD1	TRBJ2-3	NA
CASSLAFRVPGELFF	TGTGCCAGCAGCTTAGCCTTTCGGGTCCCCGGGGAGCTGTTTTTT	TRBV7-8	NA	TRBJ2-2	NA
CASSQDSSPEQYF	TGCGCCAGCAGCCAAGATTCGAGTCCCGAGCAGTACTTC	TRBV4-1	NA	TRBJ2-7	few
CASSPGQGKNTEAFF	TGCGCCAGCAGCCCGGGACAGGGGAAGAACACTGAAGCTTTCTTT	TRBV5-1	TRBD1	TRBJ1-1	NA
CAWTGGYTEAFF	TGTGCCTGGACAGGAGGTTACACTGAAGCTTTCTTT	TRBV30	NA	TRBJ1-1	many
CASSPTRVGVLSGELFF	TGCGCCAGCAGCCCTACCCGAGTGGGGGTTCTATCCGGGGAGCTGTTTTTT	TRBV4-1	NA	TRBJ2-2	few
CASSRLPGLAGDSSDTQYF	TGTGCCAGCAGCCGGCTCCCGGGACTAGCGGGAGACTCCTCAGATACGCAGTATTTT	TRBV11-2	TRBD2	TRBJ2-3	few
CASSLVVAVKKGYMNEQFF	TGTGCCAGCAGTTTGGTGGTAGCGGTCAAAAAAGGATACATGAATGAGCAGTTCTTC	TRBV12-3/TRBV12-4	NA	TRBJ2-1	many
CASSYPGASNSPLHF	TGTGCCAGCAGTTACCCCGGGGCGAGTAATTCACCCCTCCACTTT	TRBV6-5	NA	TRBJ1-6	few
CASSPPGTGSYEQYF	TGTGCCAGCAGTCCCCCCGGGACTGGATCCTACGAGCAGTACTTC	TRBV12-3/TRBV12-4	NA	TRBJ2-7	many
CAISARAYRDHNEQFF	TGTGCCATCAGTGCGAGGGCCTATCGGGATCACAATGAGCAGTTCTTC	TRBV10-3	NA	TRBJ2-1	few
CASSPGLAGLLELFF	TGTGCCAGCAGCCCGGGACTAGCGGGACTCTTGGAGCTGTTTTTT	TRBV7-9	TRBD2	TRBJ2-2	NA
CSAPGGALIHNEQFF	TGCAGTGCCCCGGGAGGGGCGCTTATCCACAATGAGCAGTTCTTC	TRBV20-1	TRBD2	TRBJ2-1	NA
CASSYSRGRGNYGYTF	TGTGCCAGCAGTTACTCGAGAGGGAGAGGGAACTATGGCTACACCTTC	TRBV6-5	NA	TRBJ1-2	few
CASSLGGQGGNNEQFF	TGTGCCAGCAGCTTGGGGGGACAGGGAGGGAACAATGAGCAGTTCTTC	TRBV5-4	TRBD1	TRBJ2-1	NA
CASTERGDEQFF	TGTGCCAGCACCGAGAGGGGTGATGAGCAGTTCTTC	TRBV6-2/TRBV6-3	NA	TRBJ2-1	NA
CSASQGRGGDQPQHF	TGCAGCGCCTCACAAGGGAGAGGGGGCGATCAGCCCCAGCATTTT	TRBV29-1	TRBD1	TRBJ1-5	few
CASKKTSNTGELFF	TGTGCCAGTAAAAAGACGTCGAACACCGGGGAGCTGTTTTTT	TRBV6-2/TRBV6-3	NA	TRBJ2-2	NA
CASRGVRNTGELFF	TGTGCCAGCAGAGGGGTGAGGAACACCGGGGAGCTGTTTTTT	TRBV2	NA	TRBJ2-2	NA
CAWSIPGTSRPYEQYF	TGTGCCTGGAGTATACCCGGGACTAGCCGACCCTACGAGCAGTACTTC	TRBV30	TRBD2	TRBJ2-7	many
CAWSVLAGVMDEQFF	TGTGCCTGGAGTGTACTAGCGGGAGTGATGGATGAGCAGTTCTTC	TRBV30	TRBD2	TRBJ2-1	few
CATSDPRTFRGANEQFF	TGTGCCACCAGTGACCCCCGGACATTTCGGGGGGCTAATGAGCAGTTCTTC	TRBV24-1	NA	TRBJ2-1	few
CASSATERVWGYGYTF	TGTGCCAGCAGCGCGACCGAGAGGGTGTGGGGCTATGGCTACACCTTC	TRBV9	NA	TRBJ1-2	many
CASSQDWGEEREQYF	TGTGCCAGCAGCCAAGACTGGGGGGAAGAGCGGGAGCAGTACTTC	TRBV3-1	NA	TRBJ2-7	many
CARRDRDNEQFF	TGTGCCAGGAGGGACAGGGACAATGAGCAGTTCTTC	TRBV7-9	TRBD1	TRBJ2-1	NA
CAISESTSGKKETQYF	TGTGCCATCAGTGAGTCAACTAGCGGGAAAAAAGAGACCCAGTACTTC	TRBV10-3	TRBD2	TRBJ2-5	few
CAISSGPGETQYF	TGTGCCATCAGTTCAGGGCCGGGGGAGACCCAGTACTTC	TRBV10-3	NA	TRBJ2-5	few
CASHTGSYEQYF	TGTGCCAGCCACACGGGCTCCTACGAGCAGTACTTC	TRBV6-2/TRBV6-3	NA	TRBJ2-7	many
CSVGTGSGANVLTF	TGCAGCGTAGGGACAGGTTCTGGGGCCAACGTCCTGACTTTC	TRBV29-1	TRBD1	TRBJ2-6	NA